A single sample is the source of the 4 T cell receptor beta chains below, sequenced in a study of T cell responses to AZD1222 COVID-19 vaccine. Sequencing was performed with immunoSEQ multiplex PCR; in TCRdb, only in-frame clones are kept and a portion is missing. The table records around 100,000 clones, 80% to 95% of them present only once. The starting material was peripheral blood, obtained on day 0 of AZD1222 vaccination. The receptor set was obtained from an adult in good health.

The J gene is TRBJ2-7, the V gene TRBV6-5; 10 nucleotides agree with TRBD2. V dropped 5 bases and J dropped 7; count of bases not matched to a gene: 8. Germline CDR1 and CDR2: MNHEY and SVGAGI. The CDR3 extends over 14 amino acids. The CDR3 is CASSPSSGRWEQYF. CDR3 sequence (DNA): TGTGCCAGCAGTCCCTCTAGCGGGAGATGGGAGCAGTACTTC.

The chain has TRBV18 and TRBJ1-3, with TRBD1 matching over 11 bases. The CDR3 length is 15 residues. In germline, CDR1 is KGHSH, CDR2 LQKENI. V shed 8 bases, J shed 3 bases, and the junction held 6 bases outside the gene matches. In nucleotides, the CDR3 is TGTGCCAGCGCCTGGACAGGGGGCCGTGGAAACACCATATATTTT. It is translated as CASAWTGGRGNTIYF. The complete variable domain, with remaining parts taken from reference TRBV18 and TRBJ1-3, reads NAGVMQNPRHLVRRRGQEARLRCSPMKGHSHVYWYRQLPEEGLKFMVYLQKENIIDESGMPKERFSAEFPKEGPSILRIQQVVRGDSAAYFCASAWTGGRGNTIYFGEGSWLTVV.

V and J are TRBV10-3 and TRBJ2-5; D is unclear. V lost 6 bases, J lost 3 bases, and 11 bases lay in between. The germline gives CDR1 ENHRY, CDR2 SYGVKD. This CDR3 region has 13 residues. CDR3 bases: TGTGCCATCAGCTTTACTGGGAAAGAGACCCAGTACTTC. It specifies CAISFTGKETQYF.

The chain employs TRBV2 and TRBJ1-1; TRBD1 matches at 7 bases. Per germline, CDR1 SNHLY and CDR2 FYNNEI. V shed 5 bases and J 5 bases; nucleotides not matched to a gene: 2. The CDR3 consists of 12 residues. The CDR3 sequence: CASSYRGTEAFF. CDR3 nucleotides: TGTGCCAGCAGTTACAGGGGAACTGAAGCTTTCTTT.